This T cell receptor (beta chain) was profiled in a study of T cells in Graves' hyperthyroidism and ophthalmopathy. RNA transcripts yielded amplified TCR beta CDR3 regions. Primed by the HTBI set, a first-round RT-PCR was run on the TCR CDR3. TCRdb re-derived calls from the multiplex PCR reads in MiXCR, one entry per CDR3 protein. The top ten hold about 9.4% of the sample, which has more than 650,000 distinct CDR3 sequences, 12% to 15% seen once. Trimming removed 1 base at V and 5 bases at J, with 9 bases between. Germline CDR1 is SGHTA and CDR2 is FQGNSA. The CDR3 runs 13 residues. In this sample, this clonotype turned up many times.

The sequenced sample consisted of blood. This chain connects TRBV7-2 to TRBJ2-7; D is undetermined. The sequence came from a woman aged 18-29 years with Graves' hyperthyroidism. Here the CDR3 reads CASSLVFGDEQYF. The CDR3 DNA is TGTGCCAGCAGCTTAGTGTTCGGAGACGAGCAGTACTTC. Combining the CDR3 with reference TRBV7-2 and TRBJ2-7 gives the whole variable domain GAGVSQSPSNKVTEKGKDVELRCDPISGHTALYWYRQSLGQGLEFLIYFQGNSAPDKSGLPSDRFSAERTGGSVSTLTIQRTQQEDSAVYLCASSLVFGDEQYFGPGTRLTVT.